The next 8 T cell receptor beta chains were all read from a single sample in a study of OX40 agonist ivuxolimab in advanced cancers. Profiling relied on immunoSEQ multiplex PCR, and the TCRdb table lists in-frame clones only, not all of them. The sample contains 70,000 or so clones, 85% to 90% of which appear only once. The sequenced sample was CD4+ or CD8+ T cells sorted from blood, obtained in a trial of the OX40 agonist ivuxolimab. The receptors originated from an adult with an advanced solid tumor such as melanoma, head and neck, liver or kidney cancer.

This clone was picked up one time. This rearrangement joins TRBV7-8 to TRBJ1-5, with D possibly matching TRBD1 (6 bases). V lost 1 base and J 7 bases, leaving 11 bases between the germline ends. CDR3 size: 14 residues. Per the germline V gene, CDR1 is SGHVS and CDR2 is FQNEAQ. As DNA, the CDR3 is TGTGCCAGCAGCTTAGAGGGGGTGAGACAGCCCCAGCATTTT. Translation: CASSLEGVRQPQHF.

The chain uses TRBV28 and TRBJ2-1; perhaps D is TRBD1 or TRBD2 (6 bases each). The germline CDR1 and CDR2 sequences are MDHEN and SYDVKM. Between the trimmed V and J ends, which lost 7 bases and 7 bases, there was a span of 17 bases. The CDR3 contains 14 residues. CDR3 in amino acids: CASTLGGFTNEQFF. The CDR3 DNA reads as TGTGCCAGCACCCTGGGGGGCTTCACGAATGAGCAGTTCTTC.

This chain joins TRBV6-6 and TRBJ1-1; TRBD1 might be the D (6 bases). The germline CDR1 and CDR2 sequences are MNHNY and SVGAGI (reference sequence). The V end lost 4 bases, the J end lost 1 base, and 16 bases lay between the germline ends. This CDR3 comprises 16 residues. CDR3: CASSSPTDRPNTEAFF. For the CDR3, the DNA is TGTGCCAGCAGTTCTCCCACCGACAGGCCGAACACTGAAGCTTTCTTT.

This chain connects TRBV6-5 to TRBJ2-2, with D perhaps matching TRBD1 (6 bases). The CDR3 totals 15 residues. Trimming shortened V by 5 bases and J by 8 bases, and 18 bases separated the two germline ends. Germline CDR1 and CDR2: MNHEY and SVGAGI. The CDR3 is CASSKPGHILGELFF. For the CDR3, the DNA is TGTGCCAGCAGTAAGCCGGGACATATTCTAGGGGAGCTGTTTTTT.

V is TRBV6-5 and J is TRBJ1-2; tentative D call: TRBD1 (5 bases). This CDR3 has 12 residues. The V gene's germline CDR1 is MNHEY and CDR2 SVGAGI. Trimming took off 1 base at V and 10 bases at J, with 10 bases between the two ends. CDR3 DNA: TGTGCCAGCAGTTACTTCGGGGGAAACTACACCTTC. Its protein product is CASSYFGGNYTF.

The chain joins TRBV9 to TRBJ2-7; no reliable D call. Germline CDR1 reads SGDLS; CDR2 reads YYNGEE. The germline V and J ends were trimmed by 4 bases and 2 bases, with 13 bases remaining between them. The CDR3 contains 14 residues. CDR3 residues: CASSLAPQTYEQYF. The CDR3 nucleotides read TGTGCCAGCAGCTTGGCCCCTCAGACCTACGAGCAGTACTTC.

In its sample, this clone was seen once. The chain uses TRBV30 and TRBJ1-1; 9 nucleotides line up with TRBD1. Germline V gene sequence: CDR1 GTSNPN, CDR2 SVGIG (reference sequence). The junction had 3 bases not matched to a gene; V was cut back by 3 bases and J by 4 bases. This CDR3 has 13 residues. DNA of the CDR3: TGTGCCTGGAGCGGACAGGGGTTCACTGAAGCTTTCTTT. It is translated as CAWSGQGFTEAFF.

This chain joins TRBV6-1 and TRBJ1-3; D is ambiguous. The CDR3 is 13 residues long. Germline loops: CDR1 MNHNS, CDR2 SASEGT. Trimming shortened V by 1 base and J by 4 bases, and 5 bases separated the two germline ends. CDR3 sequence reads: CASSEGYGNTIYF. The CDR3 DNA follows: TGTGCCAGCAGTGAAGGTTACGGAAACACCATATATTTT.